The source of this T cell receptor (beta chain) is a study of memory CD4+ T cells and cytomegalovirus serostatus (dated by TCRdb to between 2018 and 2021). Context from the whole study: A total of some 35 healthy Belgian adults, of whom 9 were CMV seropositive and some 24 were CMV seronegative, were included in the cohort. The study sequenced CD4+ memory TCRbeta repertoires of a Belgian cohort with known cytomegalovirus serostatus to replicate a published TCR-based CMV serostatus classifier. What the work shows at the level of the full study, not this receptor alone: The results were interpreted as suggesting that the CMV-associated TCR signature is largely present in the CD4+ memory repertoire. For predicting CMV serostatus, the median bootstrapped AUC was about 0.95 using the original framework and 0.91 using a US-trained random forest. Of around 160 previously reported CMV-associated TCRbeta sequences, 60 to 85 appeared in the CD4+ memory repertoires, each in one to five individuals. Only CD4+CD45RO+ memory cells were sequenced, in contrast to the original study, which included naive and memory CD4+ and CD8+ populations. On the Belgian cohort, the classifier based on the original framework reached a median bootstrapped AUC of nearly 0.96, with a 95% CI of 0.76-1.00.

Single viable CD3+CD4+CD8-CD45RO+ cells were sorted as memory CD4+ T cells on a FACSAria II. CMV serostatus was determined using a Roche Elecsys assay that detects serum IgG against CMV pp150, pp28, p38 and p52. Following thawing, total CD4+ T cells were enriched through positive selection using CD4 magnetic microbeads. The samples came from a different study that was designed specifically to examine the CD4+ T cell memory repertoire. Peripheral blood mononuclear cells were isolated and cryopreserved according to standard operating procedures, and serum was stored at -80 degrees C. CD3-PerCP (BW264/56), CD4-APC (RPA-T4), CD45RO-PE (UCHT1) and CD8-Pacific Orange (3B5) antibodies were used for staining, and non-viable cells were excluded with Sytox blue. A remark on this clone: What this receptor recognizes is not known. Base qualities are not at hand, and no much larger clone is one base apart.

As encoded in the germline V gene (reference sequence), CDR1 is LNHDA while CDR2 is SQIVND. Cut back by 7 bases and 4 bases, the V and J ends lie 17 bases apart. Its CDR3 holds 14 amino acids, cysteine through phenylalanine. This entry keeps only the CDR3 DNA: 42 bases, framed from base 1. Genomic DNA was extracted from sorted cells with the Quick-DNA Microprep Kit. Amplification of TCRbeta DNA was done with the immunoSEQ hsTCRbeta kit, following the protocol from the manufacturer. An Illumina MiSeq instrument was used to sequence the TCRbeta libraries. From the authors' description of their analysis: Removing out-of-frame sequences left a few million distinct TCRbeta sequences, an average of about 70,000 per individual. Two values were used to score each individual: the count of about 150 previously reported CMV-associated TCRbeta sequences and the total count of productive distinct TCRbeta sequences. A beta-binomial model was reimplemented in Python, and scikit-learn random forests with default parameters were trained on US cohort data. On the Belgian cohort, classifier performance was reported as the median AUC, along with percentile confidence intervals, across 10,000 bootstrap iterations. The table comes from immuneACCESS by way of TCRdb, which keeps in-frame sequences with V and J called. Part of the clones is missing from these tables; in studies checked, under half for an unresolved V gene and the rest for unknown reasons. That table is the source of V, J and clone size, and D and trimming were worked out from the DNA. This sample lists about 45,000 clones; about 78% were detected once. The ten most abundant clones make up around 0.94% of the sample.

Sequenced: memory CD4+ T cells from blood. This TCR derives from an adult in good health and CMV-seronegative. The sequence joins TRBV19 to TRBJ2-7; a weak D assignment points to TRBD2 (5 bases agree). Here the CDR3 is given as CASKGEGTSYEQYF. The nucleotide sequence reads TGTGCCAGTAAGGGTGAGGGCACCTCTTACGAGCAGTACTTC.